This TCR beta chain was found in a study of Ad26.COV2.S vaccination and SARS-CoV-2 variants. Study-level points and caveats: The TCR breadth and depth analyses may have understated or missed part of the total T cell responses. Reports say spike-specific CD8+ and CD4+ T cell responses covered substantial breadth after vaccination. Vaccinated individuals (as opposed to placebo recipients) had higher spike-specific TCR breadth. Participants given vaccine showed non-spike TCR breadth similar to that of placebo recipients.

The germline gives CDR1 KGHDR, CDR2 SFDVKD. CDR3 length: 12 amino acids. Trimming stripped 4 bases from V and 4 bases from J, with 5 bases between. TCRdb's copy holds only in-frame clones and misses some; the assay was immunoSEQ multiplex PCR. The table lists 180,000 or so clones, around 88% of them singletons. Note on this clone: What it recognizes is unknown.

The source was peripheral blood, collected after recovery from COVID-19. The chain joins TRBV24-1 to TRBJ2-3, with D unclear. This clonotype was sampled from a human donor who had recovered from COVID-19. CDR3 coding DNA: TGTGCCACCAGTGACCTATCAGATACGCAGTATTTT. Protein: CATSDLSDTQYF.